This T cell receptor beta chain originates from a study of shared clonotypes between healthy human individuals. Whole-study findings and limits: An effect of sequencing depth on clonotype sharing among donors was expected.

This clone came up a few times. The antigen is unknown. Sequenced by immunoSEQ multiplex PCR; TCRdb stores in-frame clones only, minus some. Among hundreds of thousands of clones, around 73% were seen once, and the ten largest hold 1.5% to 2%. Per the germline V gene, CDR1 is LNHDA and CDR2 is SQIVND (reference sequence). The V gene lost 9 bases and the J gene lost 3 bases, with 18 bases spanning the gap. The length of the CDR3 is 14 residues. The specimen sequenced was memory CD4+ T cells sorted from blood. Subset described: CD45RA-negative fraction. This chain joins TRBV19 and TRBJ2-7; D is ambiguous. The TCR sequence derives from a woman younger than 45 in good health. CDR3 amino acids: CARRRPAQNYEQYF. CDR3 DNA sequence: TGTGCCAGGCGGAGACCTGCGCAGAACTACGAGCAGTACTTC.